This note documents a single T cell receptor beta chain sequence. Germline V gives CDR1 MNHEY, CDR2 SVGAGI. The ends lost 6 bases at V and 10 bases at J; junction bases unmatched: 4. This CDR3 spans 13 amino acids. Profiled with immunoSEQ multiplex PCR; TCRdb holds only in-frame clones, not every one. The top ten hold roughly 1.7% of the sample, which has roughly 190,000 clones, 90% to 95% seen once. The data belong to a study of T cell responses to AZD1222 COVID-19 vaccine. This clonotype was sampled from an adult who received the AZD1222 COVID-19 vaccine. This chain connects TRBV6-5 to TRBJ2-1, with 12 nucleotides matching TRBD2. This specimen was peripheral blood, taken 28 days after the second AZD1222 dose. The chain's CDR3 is CASRLGLAGEQFF. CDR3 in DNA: TGTGCCAGCAGACTCGGACTAGCGGGGGAGCAGTTCTTC.